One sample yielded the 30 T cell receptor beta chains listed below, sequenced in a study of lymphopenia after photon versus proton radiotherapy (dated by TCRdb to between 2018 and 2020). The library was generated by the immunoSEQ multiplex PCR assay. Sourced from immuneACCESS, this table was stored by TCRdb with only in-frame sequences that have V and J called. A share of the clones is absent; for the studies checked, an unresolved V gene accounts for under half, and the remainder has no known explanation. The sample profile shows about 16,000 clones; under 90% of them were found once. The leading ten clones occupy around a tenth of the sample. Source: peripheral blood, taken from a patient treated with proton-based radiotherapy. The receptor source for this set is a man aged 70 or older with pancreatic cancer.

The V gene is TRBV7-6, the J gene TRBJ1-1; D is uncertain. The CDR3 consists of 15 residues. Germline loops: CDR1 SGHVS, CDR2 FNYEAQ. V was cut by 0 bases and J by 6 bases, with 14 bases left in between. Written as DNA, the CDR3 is TGTGCCAGCAGCTTAGCAAGGTCAGGTAACGCTGAAGCTTTCTTT. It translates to CASSLARSGNAEAFF.

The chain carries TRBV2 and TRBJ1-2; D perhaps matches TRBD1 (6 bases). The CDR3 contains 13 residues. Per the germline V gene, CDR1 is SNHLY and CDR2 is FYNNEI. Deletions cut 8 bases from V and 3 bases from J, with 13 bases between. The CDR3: CASASGADYGYTF. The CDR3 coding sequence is TGTGCCAGCGCCTCAGGGGCTGACTATGGCTACACCTTC.

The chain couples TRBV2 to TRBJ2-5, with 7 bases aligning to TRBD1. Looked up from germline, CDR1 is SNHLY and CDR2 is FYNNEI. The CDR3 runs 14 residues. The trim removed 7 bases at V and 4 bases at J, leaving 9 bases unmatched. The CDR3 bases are TGTGCCAGCACCCAGGACAGGTCTAGAGAGACCCAGTACTTC. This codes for CASTQDRSRETQYF.

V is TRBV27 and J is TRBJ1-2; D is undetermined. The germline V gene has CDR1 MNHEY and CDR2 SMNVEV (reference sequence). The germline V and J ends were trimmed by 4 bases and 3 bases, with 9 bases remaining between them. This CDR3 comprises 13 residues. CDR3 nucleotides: TGTGCCAGCAGTTCGAACGGTTACTATGGCTACACCTTC. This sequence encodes CASSSNGYYGYTF.

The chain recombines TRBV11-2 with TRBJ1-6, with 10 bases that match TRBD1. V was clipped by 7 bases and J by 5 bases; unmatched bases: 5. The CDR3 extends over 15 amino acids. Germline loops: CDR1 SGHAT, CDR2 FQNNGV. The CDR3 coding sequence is TGTGCCAGCACCAGGGACAGGGGTCATAATTCACCCCTCCACTTT. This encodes CASTRDRGHNSPLHF.

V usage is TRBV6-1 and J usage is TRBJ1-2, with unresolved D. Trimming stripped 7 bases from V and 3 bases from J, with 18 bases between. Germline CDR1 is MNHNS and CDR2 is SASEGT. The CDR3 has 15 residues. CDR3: CASTGPLQLYYGYTF. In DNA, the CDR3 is TGTGCCAGCACCGGTCCATTGCAGCTATACTATGGCTACACCTTC.

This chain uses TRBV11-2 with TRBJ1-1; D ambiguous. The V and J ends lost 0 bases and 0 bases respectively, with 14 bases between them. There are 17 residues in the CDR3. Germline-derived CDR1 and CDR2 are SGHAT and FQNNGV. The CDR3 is CASSLDENSDMNTEAFF. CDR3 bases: TGTGCCAGCAGCTTAGATGAGAACAGCGACATGAACACTGAAGCTTTCTTT.

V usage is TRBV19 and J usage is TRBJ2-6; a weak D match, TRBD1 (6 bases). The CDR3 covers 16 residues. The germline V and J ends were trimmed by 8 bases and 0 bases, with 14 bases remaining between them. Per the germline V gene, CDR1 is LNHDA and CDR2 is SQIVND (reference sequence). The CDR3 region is CASQDDRISGANVLTF. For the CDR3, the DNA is TGTGCCAGTCAAGATGACAGGATCTCTGGGGCCAACGTCCTGACTTTC.

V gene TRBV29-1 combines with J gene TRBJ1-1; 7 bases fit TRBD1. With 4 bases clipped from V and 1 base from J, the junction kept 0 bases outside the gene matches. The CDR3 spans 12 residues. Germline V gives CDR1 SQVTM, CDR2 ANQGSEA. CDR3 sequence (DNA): TGCAGCGTTGGGACAGGGAACACTGAAGCTTTCTTT. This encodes CSVGTGNTEAFF.

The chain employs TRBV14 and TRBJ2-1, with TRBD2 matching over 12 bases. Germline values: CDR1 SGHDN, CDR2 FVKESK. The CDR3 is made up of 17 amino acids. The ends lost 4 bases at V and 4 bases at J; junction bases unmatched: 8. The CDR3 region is CASSLRTSGTPYNEQFF. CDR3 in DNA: TGTGCCAGCAGCCTTCGGACTAGCGGGACTCCTTACAATGAGCAGTTCTTC. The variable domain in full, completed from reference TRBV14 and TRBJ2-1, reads EAGVTQFPSHSVIEKGQTVTLRCDPISGHDNLYWYRRVMGKEIKFLLHFVKESKQDESGMPNNRFLAERTGGTYSTLKVQPAELEDSGVYFCASSLRTSGTPYNEQFFGPGTRLTVL.

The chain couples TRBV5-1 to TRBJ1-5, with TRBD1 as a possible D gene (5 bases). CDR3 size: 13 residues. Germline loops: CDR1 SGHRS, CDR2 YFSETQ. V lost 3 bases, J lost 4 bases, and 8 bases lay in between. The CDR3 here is CASSWDGNQPQHF. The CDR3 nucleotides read TGCGCCAGCAGCTGGGACGGAAATCAGCCCCAGCATTTT.

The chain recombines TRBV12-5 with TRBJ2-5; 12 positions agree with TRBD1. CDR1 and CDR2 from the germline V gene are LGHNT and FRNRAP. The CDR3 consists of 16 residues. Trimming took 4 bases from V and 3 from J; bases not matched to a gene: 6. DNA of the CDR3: TGTGCTAGTGGTTGGGGACAGGGGGCGAAGAAAGAGACCCAGTACTTC. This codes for CASGWGQGAKKETQYF.

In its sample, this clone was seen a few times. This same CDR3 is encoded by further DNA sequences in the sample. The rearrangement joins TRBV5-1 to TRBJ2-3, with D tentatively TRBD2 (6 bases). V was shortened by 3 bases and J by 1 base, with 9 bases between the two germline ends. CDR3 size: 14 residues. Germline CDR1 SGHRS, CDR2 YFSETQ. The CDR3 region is CASSSPGGTDTQYF. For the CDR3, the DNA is TGCGCCAGCAGCTCCCCGGGGGGCACAGATACGCAGTATTTT.

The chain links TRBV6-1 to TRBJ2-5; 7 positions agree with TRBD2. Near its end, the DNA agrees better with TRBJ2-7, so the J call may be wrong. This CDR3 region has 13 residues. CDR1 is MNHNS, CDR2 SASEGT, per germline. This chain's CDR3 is CASERDGRLEQYF. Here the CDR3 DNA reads TGTGCCAGCGAGCGGGACGGGCGTCTCGAGCAGTACTTC.

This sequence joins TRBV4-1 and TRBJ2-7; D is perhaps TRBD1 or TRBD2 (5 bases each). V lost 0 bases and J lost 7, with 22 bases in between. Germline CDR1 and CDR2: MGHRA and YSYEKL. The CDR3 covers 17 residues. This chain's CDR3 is CASSQDGKGAPWGEQYF. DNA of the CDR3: TGCGCCAGCAGCCAAGACGGTAAAGGGGCTCCCTGGGGGGAGCAGTACTTC.

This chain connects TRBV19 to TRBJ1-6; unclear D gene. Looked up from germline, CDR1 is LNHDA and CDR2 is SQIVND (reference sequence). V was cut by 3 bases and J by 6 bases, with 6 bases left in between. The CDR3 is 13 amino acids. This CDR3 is CASSMSVNSPLHF. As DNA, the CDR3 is TGTGCCAGTAGTATGTCAGTTAATTCACCCCTCCACTTT.

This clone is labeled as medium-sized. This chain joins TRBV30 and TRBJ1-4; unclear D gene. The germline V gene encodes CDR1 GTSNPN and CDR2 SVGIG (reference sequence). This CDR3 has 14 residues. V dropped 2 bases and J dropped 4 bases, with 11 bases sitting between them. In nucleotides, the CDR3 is TGTGCCTGGAGTCAAGGAGCCAATAATGAAAAACTGTTTTTT. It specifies CAWSQGANNEKLFF. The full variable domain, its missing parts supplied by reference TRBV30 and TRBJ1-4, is SQTIHQWPATLVQPVGSPLSLECTVEGTSNPNLYWYRQAAGRGLQLLFYSVGIGQISSEVPQNLSASRPQDRQFILSSKKLLLSDSGFYLCAWSQGANNEKLFFGSGTQLSVL.

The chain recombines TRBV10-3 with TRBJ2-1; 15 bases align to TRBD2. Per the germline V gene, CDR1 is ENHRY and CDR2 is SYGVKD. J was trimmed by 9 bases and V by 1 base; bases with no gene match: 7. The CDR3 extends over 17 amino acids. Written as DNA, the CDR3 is TGTGCCATCAGTGAGTTAAGGACTAGCGGGGGGGCCGGTGAGCAGTTCTTC. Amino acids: CAISELRTSGGAGEQFF.

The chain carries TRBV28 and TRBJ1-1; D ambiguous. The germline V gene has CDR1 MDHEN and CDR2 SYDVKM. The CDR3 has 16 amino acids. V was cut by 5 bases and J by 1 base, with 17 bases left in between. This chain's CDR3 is CASSLVEGGRNTEAFF. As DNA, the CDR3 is TGTGCCAGCAGTCTCGTGGAGGGTGGAAGGAACACTGAAGCTTTCTTT.

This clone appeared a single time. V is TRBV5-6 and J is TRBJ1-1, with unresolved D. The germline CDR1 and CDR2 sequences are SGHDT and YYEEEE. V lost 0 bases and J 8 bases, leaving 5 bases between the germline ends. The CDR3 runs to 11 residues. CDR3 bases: TGTGCCAGCAGCTTGGCCAGCGAAGCTTTCTTT. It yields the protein CASSLASEAFF.

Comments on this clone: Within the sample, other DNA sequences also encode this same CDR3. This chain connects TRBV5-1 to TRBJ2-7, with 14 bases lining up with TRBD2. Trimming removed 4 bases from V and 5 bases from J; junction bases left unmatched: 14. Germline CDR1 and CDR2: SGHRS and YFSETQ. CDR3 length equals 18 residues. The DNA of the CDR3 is TGCGCCAGCAGCAGGGGACTAGCGGGGGTCACCCTAGCTAACGAGCAGTACTTC. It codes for CASSRGLAGVTLANEQYF.

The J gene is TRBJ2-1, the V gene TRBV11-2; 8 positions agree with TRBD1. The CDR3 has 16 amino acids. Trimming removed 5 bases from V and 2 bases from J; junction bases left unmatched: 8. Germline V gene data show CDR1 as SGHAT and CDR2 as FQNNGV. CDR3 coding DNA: TGTGCCAGCAGCCCAGTCAGGGGGCCCACCTACAATGAGCAGTTCTTC. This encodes CASSPVRGPTYNEQFF.

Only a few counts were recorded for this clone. CDR3 sequence (DNA): TGCGCCAGCAGCTTGGGGCCAGAGGCGCCCGGAGATACGCAGTATTTT. Amino acid sequence: CASSLGPEAPGDTQYF. This rearrangement joins TRBV5-1 to TRBJ2-3; D is ambiguous. Germline values: CDR1 SGHRS, CDR2 YFSETQ. Trimming pared 0 bases from V and 5 bases from J, leaving 16 bases between. The CDR3 sequence is 16 residues long. The full variable domain, in which reference TRBV5-1 and TRBJ2-3 provide the parts outside the CDR3, is KAGVTQTPRYLIKTRGQQVTLSCSPISGHRSVSWYQQTPGQGLQFLFEYFSETQRNKGNFPGRFSGRQFSNSRSEMNVSTLELGDSALYLCASSLGPEAPGDTQYFGPGTRLTVL.

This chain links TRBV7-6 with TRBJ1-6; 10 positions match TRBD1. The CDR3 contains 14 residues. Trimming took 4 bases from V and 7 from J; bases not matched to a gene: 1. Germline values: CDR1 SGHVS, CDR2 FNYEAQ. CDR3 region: CASSSDRGNSPLHF. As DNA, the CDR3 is TGTGCCAGCAGCTCGGACAGGGGGAATTCACCCCTCCACTTT.

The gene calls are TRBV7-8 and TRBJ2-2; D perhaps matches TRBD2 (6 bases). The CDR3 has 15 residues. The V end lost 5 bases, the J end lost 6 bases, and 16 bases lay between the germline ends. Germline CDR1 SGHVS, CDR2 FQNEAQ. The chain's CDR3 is CASSMDYSVAGELFF. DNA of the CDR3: TGTGCCAGCAGCATGGACTACTCCGTCGCCGGGGAGCTGTTTTTT. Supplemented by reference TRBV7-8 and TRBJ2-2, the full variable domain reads GAGVSQSPRYKVAKRGQDVALRCDPISGHVSLFWYQQALGQGPEFLTYFQNEAQLDKSGLPSDRFFAERPEGSVSTLKIQRTQQEDSAVYLCASSMDYSVAGELFFGEGSRLTVL.

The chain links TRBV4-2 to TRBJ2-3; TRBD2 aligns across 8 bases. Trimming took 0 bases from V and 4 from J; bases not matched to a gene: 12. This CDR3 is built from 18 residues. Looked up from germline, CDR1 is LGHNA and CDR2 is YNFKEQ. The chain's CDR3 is CASSQDRAGGTSADTQYF. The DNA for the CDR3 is TGTGCCAGCAGCCAAGATCGGGCGGGAGGAACCAGCGCAGATACGCAGTATTTT.

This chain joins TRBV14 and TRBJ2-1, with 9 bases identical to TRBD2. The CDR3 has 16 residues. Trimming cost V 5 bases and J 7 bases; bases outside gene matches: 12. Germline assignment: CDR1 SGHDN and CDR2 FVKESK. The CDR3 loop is CASSEIAGVVKNEQFF. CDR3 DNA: TGTGCCAGCAGCGAGATAGCGGGAGTGGTAAAGAATGAGCAGTTCTTC.

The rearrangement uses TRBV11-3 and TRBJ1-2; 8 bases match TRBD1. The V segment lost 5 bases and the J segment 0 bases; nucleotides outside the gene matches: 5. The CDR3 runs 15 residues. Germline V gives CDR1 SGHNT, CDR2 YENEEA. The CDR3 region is CASSPGTGANYGYTF. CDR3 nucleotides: TGTGCCAGCAGCCCGGGGACAGGCGCTAACTATGGCTACACCTTC.

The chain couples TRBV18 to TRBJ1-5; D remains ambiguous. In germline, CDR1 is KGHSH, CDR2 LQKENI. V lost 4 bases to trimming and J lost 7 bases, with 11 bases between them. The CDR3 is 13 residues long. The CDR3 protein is CASSLNVRQPQHF. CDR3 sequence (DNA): TGTGCCAGCTCACTTAACGTCAGGCAGCCCCAGCATTTT.

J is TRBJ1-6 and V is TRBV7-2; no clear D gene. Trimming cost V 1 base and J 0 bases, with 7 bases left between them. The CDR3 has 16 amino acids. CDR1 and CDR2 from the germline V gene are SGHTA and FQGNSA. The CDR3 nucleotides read TGTGCCAGCAGCTTAGACTACAGCTCCTATAATTCACCCCTCCACTTT. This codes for CASSLDYSSYNSPLHF. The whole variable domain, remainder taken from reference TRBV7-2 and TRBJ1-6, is GAGVSQSPSNKVTEKGKDVELRCDPISGHTALYWYRQSLGQGLEFLIYFQGNSAPDKSGLPSDRFSAERTGGSVSTLTIQRTQQEDSAVYLCASSLDYSSYNSPLHFGNGTRLTVT.